This T cell receptor (beta chain) appears in the sequencing data of a study of graft-versus-host responses after intestinal transplantation. Whole-study context: Each recipient received a multivisceral, liver-intestinal, or isolated intestinal graft.

Sequencing was performed with immunoSEQ multiplex PCR; in TCRdb, only in-frame clones are kept and a portion is missing. The sample gives more than 15,000 clones, around 77% of which show up once; around 7.4% is in the top ten. This clone occurred once. At one boundary the junction diverges from the germline segment, which might be a read error. From the graft tissue, intraepithelial and lamina propria lymphocytes were released through processing. The specimen comprised ileum tissue, sampled roughly 70 weeks after intestinal transplant. The sequence derives from a human patient who received an intestinal transplant, so some T cells may come from the graft donor.

Written as DNA, the CDR3 is TGCGACCGGGGATCCTATGGCTACACCTTC. Translated, it gives CDRGSYGYTF. V gene TRBV6-1 combines with J gene TRBJ1-2, with D hard to call. Germline V lookup: CDR1 MNHNS, CDR2 SASEGT. The CDR3 contains 10 residues.